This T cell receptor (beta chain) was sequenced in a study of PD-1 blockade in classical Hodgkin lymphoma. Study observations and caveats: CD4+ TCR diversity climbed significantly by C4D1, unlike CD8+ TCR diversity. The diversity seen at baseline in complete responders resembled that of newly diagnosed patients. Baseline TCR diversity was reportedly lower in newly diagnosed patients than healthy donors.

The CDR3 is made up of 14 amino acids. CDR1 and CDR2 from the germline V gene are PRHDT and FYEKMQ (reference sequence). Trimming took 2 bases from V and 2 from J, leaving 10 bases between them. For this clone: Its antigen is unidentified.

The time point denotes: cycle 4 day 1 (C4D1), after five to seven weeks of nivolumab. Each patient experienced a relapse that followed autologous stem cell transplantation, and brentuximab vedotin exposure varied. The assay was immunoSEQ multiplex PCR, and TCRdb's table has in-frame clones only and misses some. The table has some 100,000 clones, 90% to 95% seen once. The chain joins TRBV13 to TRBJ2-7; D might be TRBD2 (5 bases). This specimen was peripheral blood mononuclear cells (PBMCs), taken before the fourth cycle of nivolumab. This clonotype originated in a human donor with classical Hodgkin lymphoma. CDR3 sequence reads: CASSLSGIPYEQYF. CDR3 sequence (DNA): TGTGCCAGCAGCTTATCGGGAATCCCCTACGAGCAGTACTTC.